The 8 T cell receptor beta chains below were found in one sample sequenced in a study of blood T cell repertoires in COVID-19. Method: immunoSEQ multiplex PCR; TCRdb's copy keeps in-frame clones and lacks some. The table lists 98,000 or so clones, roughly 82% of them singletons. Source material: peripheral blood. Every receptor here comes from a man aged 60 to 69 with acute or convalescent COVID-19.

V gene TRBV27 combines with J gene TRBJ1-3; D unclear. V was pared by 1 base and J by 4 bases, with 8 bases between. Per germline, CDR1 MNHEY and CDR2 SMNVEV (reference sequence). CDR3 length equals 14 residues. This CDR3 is CASSLYGVGNTIYF. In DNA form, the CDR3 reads TGTGCCAGCAGTTTATACGGGGTCGGAAACACCATATATTTT.

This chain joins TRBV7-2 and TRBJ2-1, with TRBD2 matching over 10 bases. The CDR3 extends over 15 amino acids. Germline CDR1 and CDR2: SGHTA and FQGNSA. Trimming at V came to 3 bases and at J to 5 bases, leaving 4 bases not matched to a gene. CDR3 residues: CASSFQRGGHNEQFF. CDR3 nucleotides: TGTGCCAGCAGCTTTCAGCGGGGGGGCCACAATGAGCAGTTCTTC.

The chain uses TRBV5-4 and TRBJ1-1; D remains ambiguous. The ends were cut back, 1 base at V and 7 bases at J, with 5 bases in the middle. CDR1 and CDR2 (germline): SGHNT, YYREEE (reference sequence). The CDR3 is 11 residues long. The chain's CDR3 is CASSLRGEAFF. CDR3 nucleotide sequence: TGTGCCAGCAGCTTGCGGGGTGAAGCTTTCTTT.

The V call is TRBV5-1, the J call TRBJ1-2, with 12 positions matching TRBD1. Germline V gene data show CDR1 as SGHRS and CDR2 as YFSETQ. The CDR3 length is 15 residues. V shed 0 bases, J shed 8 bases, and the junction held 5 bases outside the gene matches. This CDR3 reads CASSLGGTGGRGYTF. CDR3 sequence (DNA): TGCGCCAGCAGCTTGGGAGGGACAGGGGGCCGCGGCTACACCTTC.

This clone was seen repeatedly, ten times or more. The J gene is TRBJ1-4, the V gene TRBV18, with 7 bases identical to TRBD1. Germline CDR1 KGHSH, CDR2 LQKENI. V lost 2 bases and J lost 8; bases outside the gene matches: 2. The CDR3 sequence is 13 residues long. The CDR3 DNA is TGTGCCAGCTCACCAACCAGGGGGGAAAAACTGTTTTTT. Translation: CASSPTRGEKLFF.

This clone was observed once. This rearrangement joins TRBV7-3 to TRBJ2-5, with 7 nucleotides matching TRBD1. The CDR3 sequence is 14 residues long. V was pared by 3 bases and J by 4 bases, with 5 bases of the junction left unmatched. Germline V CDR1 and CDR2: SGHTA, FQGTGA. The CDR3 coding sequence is TGTGCCAGCAGCTTTGGGCAGGGGGTAGAGACCCAGTACTTC. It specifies CASSFGQGVETQYF. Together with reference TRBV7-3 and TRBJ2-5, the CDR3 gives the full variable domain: GAGVSQTPSNKVTEKGKYVELRCDPISGHTALYWYRQSLGQGPEFLIYFQGTGAADDSGLPNDRFFAVRPEGSVSTLKIQRTERGDSAVYLCASSFGQGVETQYFGPGTRLLVL.

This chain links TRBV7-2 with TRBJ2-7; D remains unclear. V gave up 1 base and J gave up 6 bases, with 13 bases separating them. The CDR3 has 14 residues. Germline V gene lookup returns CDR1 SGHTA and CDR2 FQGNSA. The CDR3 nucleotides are TGTGCCAGCAGCTTAGGCCTAGTCTCCGGCGAGCAGTACTTC. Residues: CASSLGLVSGEQYF. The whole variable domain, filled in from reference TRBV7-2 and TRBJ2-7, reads GAGVSQSPSNKVTEKGKDVELRCDPISGHTALYWYRQSLGQGLEFLIYFQGNSAPDKSGLPSDRFSAERTGGSVSTLTIQRTQQEDSAVYLCASSLGLVSGEQYFGPGTRLTVT.

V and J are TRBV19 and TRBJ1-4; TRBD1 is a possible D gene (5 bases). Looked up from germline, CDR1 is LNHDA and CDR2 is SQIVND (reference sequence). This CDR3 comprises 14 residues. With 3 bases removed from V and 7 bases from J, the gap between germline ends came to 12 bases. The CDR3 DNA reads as TGTGCCAGTAGTATTAGCCAGGGAGGTGAAAAACTGTTTTTT. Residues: CASSISQGGEKLFF.